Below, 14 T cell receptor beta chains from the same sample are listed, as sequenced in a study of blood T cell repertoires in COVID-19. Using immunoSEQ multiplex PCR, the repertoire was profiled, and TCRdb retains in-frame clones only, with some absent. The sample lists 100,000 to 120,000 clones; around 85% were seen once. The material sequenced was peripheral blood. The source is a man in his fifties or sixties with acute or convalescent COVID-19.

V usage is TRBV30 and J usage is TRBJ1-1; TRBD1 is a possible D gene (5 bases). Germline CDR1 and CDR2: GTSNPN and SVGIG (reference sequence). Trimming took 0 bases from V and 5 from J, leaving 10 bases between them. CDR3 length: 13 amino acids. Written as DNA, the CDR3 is TGTGCCTGGAGTGTTCCGGGGGGGACTGAAGCTTTCTTT. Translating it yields CAWSVPGGTEAFF.

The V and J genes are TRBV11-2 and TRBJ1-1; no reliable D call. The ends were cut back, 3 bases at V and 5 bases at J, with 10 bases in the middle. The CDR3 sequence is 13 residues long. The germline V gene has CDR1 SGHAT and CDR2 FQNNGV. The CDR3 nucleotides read TGTGCCAGCAGCTTTTCGACGGGGACTGAAGCTTTCTTT. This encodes CASSFSTGTEAFF.

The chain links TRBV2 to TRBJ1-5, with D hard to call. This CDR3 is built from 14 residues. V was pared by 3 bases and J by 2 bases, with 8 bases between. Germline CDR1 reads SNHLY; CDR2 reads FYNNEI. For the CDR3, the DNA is TGTGCCAGCAGTGATGTTTCGGGCAATCAGCCCCAGCATTTT. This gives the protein CASSDVSGNQPQHF.

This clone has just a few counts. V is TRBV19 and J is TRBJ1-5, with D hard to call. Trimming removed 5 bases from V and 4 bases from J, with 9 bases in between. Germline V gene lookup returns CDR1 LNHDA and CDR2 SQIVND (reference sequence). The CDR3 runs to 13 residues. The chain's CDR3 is CASSRRENQPQHF. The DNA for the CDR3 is TGTGCCAGTAGTCGCCGGGAAAATCAGCCCCAGCATTTT.

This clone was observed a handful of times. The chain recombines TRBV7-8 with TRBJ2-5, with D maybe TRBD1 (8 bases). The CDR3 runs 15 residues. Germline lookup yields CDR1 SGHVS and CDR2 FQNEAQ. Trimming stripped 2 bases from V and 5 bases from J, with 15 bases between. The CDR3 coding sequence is TGTGCCAGCAGCTTACGAGACAGGGGAGGGGAGACCCAGTACTTC. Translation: CASSLRDRGGETQYF.

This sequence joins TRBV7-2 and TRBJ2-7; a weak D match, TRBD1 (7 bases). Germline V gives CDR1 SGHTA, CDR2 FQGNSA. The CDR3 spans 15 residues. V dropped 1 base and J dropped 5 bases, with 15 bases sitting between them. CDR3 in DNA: TGTGCCAGCAGCTTAGATCCAGGGGGGTGGAACGAGCAGTACGTC. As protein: CASSLDPGGWNEQYV.

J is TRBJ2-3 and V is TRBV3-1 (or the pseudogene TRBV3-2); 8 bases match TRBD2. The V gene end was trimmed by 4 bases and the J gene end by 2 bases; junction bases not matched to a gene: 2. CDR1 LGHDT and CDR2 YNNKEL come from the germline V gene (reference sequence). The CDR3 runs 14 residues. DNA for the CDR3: TGTGCCAGCAGCCGGCGGGGGGACACAGATACGCAGTATTTT. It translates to CASSRRGDTDTQYF.

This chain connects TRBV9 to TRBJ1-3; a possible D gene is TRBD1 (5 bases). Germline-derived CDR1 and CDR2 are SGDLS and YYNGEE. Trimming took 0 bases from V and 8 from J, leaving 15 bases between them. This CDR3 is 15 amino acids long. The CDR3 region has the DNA TGTGCCAGCAGCGTAGCGGGGGTCCCGAGAGACACCATATATTTT. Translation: CASSVAGVPRDTIYF.

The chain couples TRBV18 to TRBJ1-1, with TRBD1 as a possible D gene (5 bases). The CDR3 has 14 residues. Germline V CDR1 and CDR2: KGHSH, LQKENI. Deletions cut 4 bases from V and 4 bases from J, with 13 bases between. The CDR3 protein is CASSRTGGATEAFF. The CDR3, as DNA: TGTGCCAGCTCACGAACGGGGGGAGCCACTGAAGCTTTCTTT.

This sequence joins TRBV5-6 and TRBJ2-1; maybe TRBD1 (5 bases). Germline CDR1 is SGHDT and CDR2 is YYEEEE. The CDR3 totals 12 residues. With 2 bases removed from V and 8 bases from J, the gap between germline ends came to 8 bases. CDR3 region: CASSFDSDEQFF. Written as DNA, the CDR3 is TGTGCCAGCAGCTTTGACAGCGATGAGCAGTTCTTC.

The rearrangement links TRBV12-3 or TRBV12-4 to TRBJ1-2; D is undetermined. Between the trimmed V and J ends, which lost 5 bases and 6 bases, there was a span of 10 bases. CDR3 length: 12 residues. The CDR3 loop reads CASSEDWDGYTF. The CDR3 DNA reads TGTGCCAGCAGTGAAGACTGGGATGGCTACACCTTC.

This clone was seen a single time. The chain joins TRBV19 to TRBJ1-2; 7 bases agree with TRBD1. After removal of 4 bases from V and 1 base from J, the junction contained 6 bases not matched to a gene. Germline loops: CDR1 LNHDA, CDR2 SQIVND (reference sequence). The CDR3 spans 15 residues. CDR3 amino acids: CASSRRDSGNYGYTF. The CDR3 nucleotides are TGTGCCAGTAGTAGACGGGACAGTGGTAACTATGGCTACACCTTC.

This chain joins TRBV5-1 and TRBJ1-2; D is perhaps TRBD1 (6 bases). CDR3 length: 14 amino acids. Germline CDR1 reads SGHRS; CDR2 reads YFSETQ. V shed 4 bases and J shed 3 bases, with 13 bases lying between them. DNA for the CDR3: TGCGCCAGCAGCCTCCAGGGGTGGGACTATGGCTACACCTTC. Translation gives CASSLQGWDYGYTF.

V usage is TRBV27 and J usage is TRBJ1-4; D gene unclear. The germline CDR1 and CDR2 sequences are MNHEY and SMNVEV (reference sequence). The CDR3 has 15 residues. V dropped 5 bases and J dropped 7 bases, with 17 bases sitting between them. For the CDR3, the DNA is TGTGCCAGCAGTGCCCGCGGCGGGGATGGTGAAAAACTGTTTTTT. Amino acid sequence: CASSARGGDGEKLFF.